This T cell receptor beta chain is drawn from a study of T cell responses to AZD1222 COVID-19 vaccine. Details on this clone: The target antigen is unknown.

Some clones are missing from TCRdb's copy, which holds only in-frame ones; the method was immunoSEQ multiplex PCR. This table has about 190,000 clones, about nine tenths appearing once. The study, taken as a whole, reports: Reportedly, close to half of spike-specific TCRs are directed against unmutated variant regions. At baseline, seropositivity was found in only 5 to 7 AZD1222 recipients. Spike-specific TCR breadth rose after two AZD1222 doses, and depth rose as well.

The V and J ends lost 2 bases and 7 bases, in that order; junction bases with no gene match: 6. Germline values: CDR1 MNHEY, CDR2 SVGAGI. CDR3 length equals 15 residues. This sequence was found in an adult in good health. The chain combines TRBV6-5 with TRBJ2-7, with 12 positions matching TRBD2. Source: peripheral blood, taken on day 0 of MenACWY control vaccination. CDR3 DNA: TGTGCCAGCAGTTACCCCCCTAGCGGGGGGGGAGAGCAGTACTTC. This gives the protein CASSYPPSGGGEQYF.